The rows below give T cell receptor beta chains drawn from one sample of a study of T cell repertoires in cytomegalovirus infection. These receptors' targets are unknown. MiXCR was run by TCRdb on the reads, yielding one entry per CDR3 protein. There are roughly 730,000 distinct CDR3 sequences in the sample; about 33% occur only once, and 15% to 20% lies in the top ten. Source: cultured PBMCs, taken from culture after CMV antigen stimulation. Receptor source: a human donor in good health (CMV status not recorded). Some clones in this sample may be carry-over from other donors' samples. CDR3s include the opening cysteine and the closing phenylalanine or tryptophan. The D gene is left open where the match is weak. Size values are once, few and many counts, or a class for expanded clones, and some rows have none.

CDR3 DNA: TGTGCCAGCAAGGGGCCTAGCGCCCAAGAGACCCAGTACTTC
CDR3 protein: CASKGPSAQETQYF
V gene: TRBV6-6
clone size: .
J gene: TRBJ2-5
D gene: .

CDR3 DNA: TGTGCCAGCAGTGAATTGGGAGGAGGGACCCAGTACTTC
CDR3 protein: CASSELGGGTQYF
V gene: TRBV6-1
clone size: .
J gene: TRBJ2-5
D gene: .

CDR3 DNA: TGTGCCAGCAGTTTCTGGACAGGGGGCAACTACGAGCAGTACTTC
CDR3 protein: CASSFWTGGNYEQYF
V gene: TRBV27
clone size: .
J gene: TRBJ2-7
D gene: TRBD1

CDR3 DNA: TGTGCCAGCAGCAGAGGGGGCAAGAACACTGAAGCTTTCTTT
CDR3 protein: CASSRGGKNTEAFF
V gene: TRBV7-2
clone size: few
J gene: TRBJ1-1
D gene: TRBD1

CDR3 DNA: TGTGCCAGCGGAGACCGGGACAGAGCTTTCTTT
CDR3 protein: CASGDRDRAFF
V gene: TRBV2
clone size: few
J gene: TRBJ1-1
D gene: TRBD1

CDR3 DNA: TGTGCCAGCAGTGAATATTCCTCCGGAAACTATGGCTACACCTTC
CDR3 protein: CASSEYSSGNYGYTF
V gene: TRBV25-1
clone size: few
J gene: TRBJ1-2
D gene: .

CDR3 DNA: TGCAGTGCTAGGGGGTCAGAGAACACTGAAGCTTTCTTT
CDR3 protein: CSARGSENTEAFF
V gene: TRBV20-1
clone size: .
J gene: TRBJ1-1
D gene: .

CDR3 DNA: TGCAGTGCGAGACAGGACCCTAATTCACCCCTCCACTTT
CDR3 protein: CSARQDPNSPLHF
V gene: TRBV20-1
clone size: few
J gene: TRBJ1-6
D gene: .

CDR3 DNA: TGTGCCAGTACTATCGGTTTAGGGGACTACGAGCAGTACTTC
CDR3 protein: CASTIGLGDYEQYF
V gene: TRBV19
clone size: .
J gene: TRBJ2-7
D gene: .

CDR3 DNA: TGTGCCAGCGGACCGTACAGGGGAAGGCAGGGTGGCTACACCTTC
CDR3 protein: CASGPYRGRQGGYTF
V gene: TRBV28
clone size: .
J gene: TRBJ1-2
D gene: TRBD1

CDR3 DNA: TGTGCCAGCAGCCAAGAGGTCGCTTCGAGCTCCTATAATTCACCCCTCCACTTT
CDR3 protein: CASSQEVASSSYNSPLHF
V gene: TRBV4-1
clone size: .
J gene: TRBJ1-6
D gene: .

CDR3 DNA: TGTGCCAGCAGCTTAGGTTCCCTCAGGGGCCTCATGAACACTGAAGCTTTCTTT
CDR3 protein: CASSLGSLRGLMNTEAFF
V gene: TRBV11-2
clone size: .
J gene: TRBJ1-1
D gene: .

CDR3 DNA: TGTGCCCGCAGCCGACAGGGTGGGATGAACACTGAAGCTTTCTTT
CDR3 protein: CARSRQGGMNTEAFF
V gene: TRBV2
clone size: .
J gene: TRBJ1-1
D gene: TRBD1

CDR3 DNA: TGTGCCAGCAGTTTATGGGACAGGGCCTACGAGCAGTACTTC
CDR3 protein: CASSLWDRAYEQYF
V gene: TRBV28
clone size: .
J gene: TRBJ2-7
D gene: TRBD1

CDR3 DNA: TGCGCCAGCAGTGTTCTACAGGGACTAACCGGGGAGCTGTTTTTT
CDR3 protein: CASSVLQGLTGELFF
V gene: TRBV5-1
clone size: few
J gene: TRBJ2-2
D gene: .

CDR3 DNA: TGTGCCAGCAGCTTAGCGGGGAGCCCTTATGGCTACACCTTC
CDR3 protein: CASSLAGSPYGYTF
V gene: TRBV7-6
clone size: few
J gene: TRBJ1-2
D gene: .

CDR3 DNA: TGTGCCAGCAGCCCCTCCGGGACAGCTACCGAAAAACTGTTTTTT
CDR3 protein: CASSPSGTATEKLFF
V gene: TRBV5-4
clone size: .
J gene: TRBJ1-4
D gene: TRBD1

CDR3 DNA: TGTGCCAGCAGTTACGGTGTGGGTTTGGGCACTGAAGCTTTCTTT
CDR3 protein: CASSYGVGLGTEAFF
V gene: TRBV6-6
clone size: .
J gene: TRBJ1-1
D gene: .

CDR3 DNA: TGTGCCAGCAGCTTACTAGTGGACTACGAGCAGTACTTC
CDR3 protein: CASSLLVDYEQYF
V gene: TRBV7-2
clone size: many
J gene: TRBJ2-7
D gene: .

CDR3 DNA: TGTGCCAGCAGTTTGTTGACAGGTGGTGAGCAGTTCTTC
CDR3 protein: CASSLLTGGEQFF
V gene: TRBV28
clone size: few
J gene: TRBJ2-1
D gene: .

CDR3 DNA: TGTGCCAGTAGTATAAAAGCGGGAGGAGGCGAGACCCAGTACTTC
CDR3 protein: CASSIKAGGGETQYF
V gene: TRBV19
clone size: .
J gene: TRBJ2-5
D gene: TRBD2

CDR3 DNA: TGTGCCAGCAGTTTGGGCCCCAGGGCCTCTGGAAACACCATATATTTT
CDR3 protein: CASSLGPRASGNTIYF
V gene: TRBV27
clone size: few
J gene: TRBJ1-3
D gene: .

CDR3 DNA: TGTGCCAGCAGTCGATTAATTTTCCATCCCCAGCATTTT
CDR3 protein: CASSRLIFHPQHF
V gene: TRBV12-3/TRBV12-4
clone size: few
J gene: TRBJ1-5
D gene: .

CDR3 DNA: TGTGCCAGCAGTGGGACCTACGAAGCTTTCTTT
CDR3 protein: CASSGTYEAFF
V gene: TRBV2
clone size: few
J gene: TRBJ1-1
D gene: .

CDR3 DNA: TGTGCCAGCAGCCCCTCCGTTGCTGGGGAGCTGTTTTTT
CDR3 protein: CASSPSVAGELFF
V gene: TRBV5-5
clone size: few
J gene: TRBJ2-2
D gene: .